This T cell receptor beta chain appears in the sequencing data of a study of OX40 agonist ivuxolimab in advanced cancers. Background for the entire study: The costimulatory receptor OX40 (CD134) was targeted by ivuxolimab, a fully human IgG2 agonistic monoclonal antibody. In the dose-escalation cohort, approximately 82% of patients were male, and the mean age was around 60 years with a range of roughly 20 to 80. The purpose of peripheral TCRbeta sequencing was to test whether ivuxolimab changed TCR sequence diversity and led to clonal T-cell expansion. The monotherapy dose-escalation portion (N ≈ 50 patients) of the phase I ivuxolimab trial is reported in the paper. Intravenous ivuxolimab was administered to patients every 2 weeks at six dose levels: 0.01, 0.1, 0.3, 1.5, 3 and 10 mg/kg. Partial responses occurred in three dose-escalation patients, of whom one had hepatocellular carcinoma and two had cutaneous melanoma. Patients were allowed to have had prior anti-PD-1, anti-PD-L1 or anti-CTLA-4 therapy, and approximately 39% of the dose-escalation patients had been treated with checkpoint inhibitors. Of the roughly 50 dose-escalation patients, hepatocellular carcinoma was present in 19, melanoma in roughly 15, renal cell carcinoma in 9 and head and neck cancer in 9.

General findings and caveats noted by the study authors: The antigen specificity of the peripheral T cells that underwent clonal expansion was not determined. Partial responders in the 0.1-3.0 mg/kg groups had among the lowest normalized peripheral clonal expansion, especially among CD8+ T cells. On average, CD8+ T cells showed more expanded clones than CD4+ T cells after ivuxolimab. At doses from 0.1 to 3.0 mg/kg, clonal expansion was seen in both CD4+ and CD8+ blood T cells between baseline and week 6. Low levels of normalized T-cell clonal expansion were also seen in some patients who did not respond.

Including the terminal cysteine and phenylalanine, the CDR3 comprises 13 residues. Left in the record is the CDR3 DNA by itself, 39 bases read in frame from the first base. Taken from the germline V gene, the CDR1 and CDR2 loops are MDHEN and SYDVKM. Genomic DNA was extracted from sorted cells for sequencing of the TCRbeta CDR3 region. The immunoSEQ Assay was used for sequencing of TCRbeta CDR3 regions. In TCRdb, the immuneACCESS table is reduced to in-frame sequences with V and J assigned. These tables do not hold every clone; where another copy was compared, an unresolved V gene accounts for under half, and the others remain unexplained. Here the sample has around 68,000 clones; roughly 87% occur a single time. The ten most abundant clones make up roughly 2.7% of the sample. To note about this clone: Its target antigen remains unknown. One base away there is no much larger clone; base qualities are not given.

The trial excluded patients who had a history of autoimmune disease or who were on systemic immunosuppression. Peripheral blood for TCR sequencing was collected from all dose cohorts at baseline, on cycle 4 day 1, and on cycle 7 day 1. The samples were taken from a phase I, first-in-human, multicenter, open-label dose-escalation trial of ivuxolimab. Adults with locally advanced or metastatic melanoma, renal cell carcinoma, hepatocellular carcinoma or head and neck squamous cell carcinoma were enrolled in the trial. Before TCR sequencing, CD4+ and CD8+ T cells were separately sorted from peripheral blood.

Here the chain combines TRBV28 and TRBJ1-5; D gene: possibly TRBD1, on 5 matching bases. The sample consisted of CD4+ or CD8+ T cells sorted from blood, taken in a trial of the OX40 agonist ivuxolimab. The clonotype comes from an adult with an advanced solid tumor such as melanoma, head and neck, liver or kidney cancer. CDR3 loop: CGIRDSSNQPQHF. The DNA sequence reads TGTGGTATACGGGACTCTAGCAATCAGCCCCAGCATTTT.